Listed below are T cell receptor beta chains from one sample, sequenced in a study of cytomegalovirus exposure and HLA in healthy donors. Here immunoSEQ multiplex PCR was the method, and the copy in TCRdb shows in-frame clones only, minus some. The sample includes roughly 200,000 clones. The sequencing input was PBMCs. These receptor sequences come from a girl aged 2 to 10 in good health and CMV-seropositive. CDR3s include the opening cysteine and the closing phenylalanine or tryptophan. D genes are given only for firm matches.

TRBV6-5	TRBD2	TRBJ2-1	CASSYLAGGHEQFF	TGTGCCAGCAGTTACCTAGCGGGAGGGCATGAGCAGTTCTTC
TRBV19	TRBD2	TRBJ2-7	CASSVTSGSYEQYF	TGTGCCAGTAGTGTGACTAGCGGGAGTTACGAGCAGTACTTC
TRBV12-2	NA	TRBJ1-2	CSLTGKQGYTF	TGCTCACTAACAGGGAAACAAGGCTACACCTTC
TRBV27	TRBD2	TRBJ2-3	CASKGGRASTDTQYF	TGTGCCAGCAAAGGCGGGAGGGCTAGCACAGATACGCAGTATTTT
TRBV6-1	TRBD1	TRBJ2-3	CASSPGTGTDTQYF	TGTGCCAGCAGTCCCGGGACAGGGACAGATACGCAGTATTTT
TRBV2	NA	TRBJ2-7	CASRDSTSYYEQYF	TGTGCCAGCAGGGACAGCACCTCGTACTACGAGCAGTACTTC
TRBV28	NA	TRBJ1-4	CASSPQGVWEKLFF	TGTGCCAGCAGTCCCCAGGGTGTCTGGGAAAAACTGTTTTTT
TRBV7-8	NA	TRBJ2-7	CASSSLWTAGEQYF	TGTGCCAGCAGCTCCCTTTGGACAGCAGGCGAGCAGTACTTC
TRBV4-2	TRBD1	TRBJ1-3	CASSQPGQGKDGNTIYF	TGTGCCAGCAGCCAACCGGGACAGGGGAAAGATGGAAACACCATATATTTT
TRBV5-4	NA	TRBJ2-5	CASSHDRQETQYF	TGTGCCAGCAGCCATGACAGGCAAGAGACCCAGTACTTC
TRBV11-3	TRBD2	TRBJ2-2	CASSLGVLAGDTGELFF	TGTGCCAGCAGCTTAGGTGTACTAGCGGGGGACACCGGGGAGCTGTTTTTT
TRBV27	TRBD1	TRBJ1-2	CASGPYRGVQGYTF	TGTGCCAGCGGCCCTTACAGGGGAGTACAAGGCTACACCTTC
TRBV19	TRBD1	TRBJ1-6	CASSIASRGNSPLHF	TGTGCCAGTAGTATCGCGAGCAGGGGGAATTCACCCCTCCACTTT
TRBV19	TRBD1	TRBJ1-5	CASSPDRVQPQHF	TGTGCCAGTAGTCCTGACAGGGTTCAGCCCCAGCATTTT
TRBV6-5	TRBD1	TRBJ1-1	CASSYSTGYFEAFF	TGTGCCAGCAGTTACTCGACAGGGTATTTTGAAGCTTTCTTT
TRBV6-5	TRBD2	TRBJ2-7	CASSYGTSGTYEQYF	TGTGCCAGCAGTTACGGGACTAGCGGCACCTACGAGCAGTACTTC
TRBV7-9	NA	TRBJ1-2	CASSLRLSPDGYTF	TGTGCCAGCAGCTTACGGCTTAGCCCCGATGGCTACACCTTC
TRBV19	TRBD2	TRBJ2-1	CASSSSGRLNEQFF	TGTGCCAGTAGCTCCAGCGGGAGACTCAATGAGCAGTTCTTC
TRBV28	NA	TRBJ2-3	CASSLSTELRDTQYF	TGTGCCAGCAGTTTGTCGACGGAACTGCGGGATACGCAGTATTTT
TRBV5-1	TRBD1	TRBJ2-5	CASSLGGTEGETQYF	TGCGCCAGCAGCTTGGGGGGGACAGAAGGGGAGACCCAGTACTTC
TRBV7-2	TRBD1	TRBJ1-1	CATGTGADRGRTEAFF	TGTGCCACCGGGACGGGGGCGGACAGGGGCCGAACTGAAGCTTTCTTT
TRBV19	TRBD2	TRBJ2-2	CASSTAGLAGDTGELFF	TGTGCCAGTAGTACCGCGGGACTAGCGGGAGACACCGGGGAGCTGTTTTTT
TRBV7-6	TRBD1	TRBJ2-2	CASSDWDRSGELFF	TGTGCCAGCAGCGACTGGGACAGGTCCGGGGAGCTGTTTTTT
TRBV28	NA	TRBJ1-5	CASRPGGQPQHF	TGTGCCAGCAGACCCGGGGGTCAGCCCCAGCATTTT
TRBV6-1	TRBD1	TRBJ1-2	CASSRQGALGYTF	TGTGCCAGCAGTAGACAGGGGGCCTTAGGCTACACCTTC
TRBV28	NA	TRBJ2-5	CASSPLALETQYF	TGTGCCAGCAGTCCACTAGCCTTAGAGACCCAGTACTTC
TRBV5-1	NA	TRBJ2-7	CASSLAIASSYEQYF	TGCGCCAGCAGCTTGGCAATAGCTAGCTCCTACGAGCAGTACTTC
TRBV5-1	TRBD2	TRBJ2-3	CASSSRSGDSTDTQYF	TGCGCCAGCAGCTCCCGTAGCGGGGATAGCACAGATACGCAGTATTTT
TRBV28	TRBD1	TRBJ1-2	CASSLAGGINYGYTF	TGTGCCAGCAGTTTGGCAGGGGGGATTAACTATGGCTACACCTTC
TRBV6-5	TRBD1	TRBJ1-4	CASARGHVDEKLFF	TGTGCCAGCGCCAGGGGGCATGTCGACGAAAAACTGTTTTTT
TRBV18	TRBD1	TRBJ2-6	CASSPVRTGLPQQTSGANVLTF	TGTGCCAGCTCACCAGTCCGGACAGGCCTTCCCCAACAAACCTCTGGGGCCAACGTCCTGACTTTC
TRBV5-1	TRBD1	TRBJ1-1	CASSLDRGRSTEAFF	TGCGCCAGCAGCTTGGACAGGGGCCGTAGCACTGAAGCTTTCTTT
TRBV7-9	NA	TRBJ2-7	CASSETVESKQYF	TGTGCCAGCAGCGAAACGGTAGAATCTAAGCAGTACTTC
TRBV18	NA	TRBJ2-7	CASSPGGGNEQYF	TGTGCCAGCTCACCCGGTGGAGGGAACGAGCAGTACTTC
TRBV5-1	TRBD1	TRBJ1-1	CASSWTTGEYTEAFF	TGCGCCAGCAGCTGGACAACAGGGGAGTACACTGAAGCTTTCTTT
TRBV5-1	TRBD2	TRBJ2-3	CATSTSGKTDTQYF	TGCGCCACTTCGACTAGCGGGAAGACAGATACGCAGTATTTT
TRBV5-1	TRBD1	TRBJ2-7	CASSPPGGYEQYF	TGCGCCAGCAGCCCCCCAGGGGGATACGAGCAGTACTTC
TRBV10-3	NA	TRBJ2-2	CAISESSQPGELFF	TGTGCCATCAGTGAGTCAAGCCAACCCGGGGAGCTGTTTTTT
TRBV7-9	NA	TRBJ2-5	CASSGSQGLETQYF	TGTGCCAGCAGCGGATCCCAGGGTTTGGAGACCCAGTACTTC
TRBV7-6	TRBD2	TRBJ2-2	CASSFASGTGELFF	TGTGCCAGCAGCTTTGCCAGCGGGACGGGGGAGCTGTTTTTT
TRBV7-9	NA	TRBJ1-3	CASSPGSHTIYF	TGTGCCAGCAGCCCAGGGTCACACACCATATATTTT
TRBV5-6	TRBD1	TRBJ1-5	CASSLGTDNQPQHF	TGTGCCAGCAGCTTAGGGACAGACAATCAGCCCCAGCATTTT
TRBV15	TRBD2	TRBJ2-5	CATSRDLSWEGYEETQYF	TGTGCCACCAGCAGAGATCTGTCGTGGGAGGGATATGAAGAGACCCAGTACTTC
TRBV27	TRBD2	TRBJ2-1	CASMFLTSGNYNEQFF	TGTGCCAGCATGTTCCTGACTAGCGGTAACTACAATGAGCAGTTCTTC
TRBV27	NA	TRBJ2-3	CASSPEPSTDTQYF	TGTGCCAGCTCCCCCGAGCCTAGCACAGATACGCAGTATTTT
TRBV6-1	TRBD1	TRBJ1-2	CASILRGRDGYTF	TGTGCCAGCATTCTTAGGGGGCGCGATGGCTACACCTTC
TRBV19	TRBD1	TRBJ2-2	CASGTGPNTGELFF	TGTGCCAGCGGGACAGGCCCCAACACCGGGGAGCTGTTTTTT
TRBV14	NA	TRBJ1-1	CASSPDRMTGNTEAFF	TGTGCCAGCAGCCCCGACAGGATGACCGGGAACACTGAAGCTTTCTTT
TRBV27	TRBD2	TRBJ2-1	CASSPGTSGSPSVSQFF	TGTGCCAGCAGTCCTGGGACTAGCGGGAGTCCCTCGGTGTCGCAGTTCTTC
TRBV2	TRBD1	TRBJ1-5	CASSEIGQGGQPQHF	TGTGCCAGCAGTGAAATAGGACAGGGAGGTCAGCCCCAGCATTTT
TRBV28	NA	TRBJ1-2	CASVHQTVHSYGYTF	TGTGCCAGCGTTCACCAGACAGTTCATAGTTATGGCTACACCTTC
TRBV5-4	NA	TRBJ2-5	CASSFQFEETQYF	TGTGCCAGCAGCTTTCAGTTCGAAGAGACCCAGTACTTC
TRBV29-1	NA	TRBJ1-1	CSIAGQLNTEAFF	TGCAGCATCGCAGGACAGTTGAACACTGAAGCTTTCTTT
TRBV30	TRBD1	TRBJ2-2	CAWSFLTGGTGELFF	TGTGCCTGGAGTTTTCTAACAGGGGGCACCGGGGAGCTGTTTTTT
TRBV28	NA	TRBJ2-1	CASSSGTRRFF	TGTGCCAGCAGCTCCGGGACTCGGCGGTTCTTC
TRBV19	NA	TRBJ2-1	CASSIDLGYNEQFF	TGTGCCAGTAGTATAGATCTCGGGTACAATGAGCAGTTCTTC
TRBV19	NA	TRBJ1-4	CASSIGEGTNEKLFF	TGTGCCAGTAGTATAGGAGAGGGAACTAATGAAAAACTGTTTTTT
TRBV5-1	NA	TRBJ2-7	CASSLYGLDEQYF	TGCGCCAGCAGCTTGTACGGTTTGGACGAGCAGTACTTC
TRBV11-3	NA	TRBJ1-2	CASSLHTGSLTF	TGTGCCAGCAGCTTACACACAGGAAGTCTCACCTTC
TRBV19	NA	TRBJ1-2	CASSMQGGYGYTF	TGTGCCAGTAGTATGCAGGGCGGCTATGGCTACACCTTC